This T cell receptor beta chain was retrieved from a study of lymphopenia after photon versus proton radiotherapy. Study-level results: Proton therapy kept repertoires fairly stable, unlike photons, which gained effector/memory cells.

To note about this clone: Its antigen is still unknown. The sample holds other DNA sequences that translate to the same CDR3.

Sequencing used immunoSEQ multiplex PCR; TCRdb keeps in-frame clones, though not all of them. The data contain about 19,000 clones, about 90% of them singletons. Germline CDR1 reads SGHRS; CDR2 reads YFSETQ. Trimming left V 0 bases short and J 1 base short, with 4 bases between. The CDR3 is made up of 13 amino acids. The rearrangement links TRBV5-1 to TRBJ2-5, with D hard to call. The sequence was collected from a man aged 60-69 years with pancreatic cancer. Sequenced material: peripheral blood, taken from a patient treated with photon-based radiotherapy. The CDR3, as DNA: TGCGCCAGCAGCTTGGCGGCCCAAGAGACCCAGTACTTC. This translates into CASSLAAQETQYF.